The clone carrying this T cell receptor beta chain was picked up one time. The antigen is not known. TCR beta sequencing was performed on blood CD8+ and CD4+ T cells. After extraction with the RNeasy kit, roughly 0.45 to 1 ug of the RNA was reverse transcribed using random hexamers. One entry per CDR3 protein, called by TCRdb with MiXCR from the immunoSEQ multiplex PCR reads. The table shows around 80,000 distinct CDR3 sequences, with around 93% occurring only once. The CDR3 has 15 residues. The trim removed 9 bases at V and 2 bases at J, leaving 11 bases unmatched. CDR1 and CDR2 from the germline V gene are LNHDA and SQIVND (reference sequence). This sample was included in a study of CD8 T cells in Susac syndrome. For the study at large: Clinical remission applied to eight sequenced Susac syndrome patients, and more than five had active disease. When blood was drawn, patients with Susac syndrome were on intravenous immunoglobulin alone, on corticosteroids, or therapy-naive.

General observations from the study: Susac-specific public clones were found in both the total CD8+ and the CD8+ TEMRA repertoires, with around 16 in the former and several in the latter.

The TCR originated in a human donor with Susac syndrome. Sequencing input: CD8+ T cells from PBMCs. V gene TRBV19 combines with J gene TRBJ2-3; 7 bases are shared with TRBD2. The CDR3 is CASSQGGSPTDTQYF. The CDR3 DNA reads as TGTGCCAGCTCCCAGGGCGGGAGCCCCACAGATACGCAGTATTTT.